This TCR beta chain was sequenced for a study of control samples from healthy donors and cancer patients. TCRdb's copy holds only in-frame clones and misses some; the assay was immunoSEQ multiplex PCR. The data contain roughly 29,000 clones, around 79% of them seen just once; the ten biggest clones take up approximately 22%. CDR1 MNHEY and CDR2 SMNVEV come from the germline V gene (reference sequence). This CDR3 comprises 15 residues. V was pared by 6 bases and J by 4 bases, with 16 bases between. The rearrangement links TRBV27 to TRBJ2-1; possibly TRBD2 for D (6 bases). This receptor was identified in a man aged 55-75 years with head and neck cancer. The source material was PBMCs. The DNA for the CDR3 is TGTGCCAGCAGCGCCGGGACTGTCGCGTACAATGAGCAGTTCTTC. Translated: CASSAGTVAYNEQFF.